This T cell receptor (beta chain) was profiled in a study of cytomegalovirus exposure and HLA in healthy donors. Study-level results: Cytomegalovirus association was listed for about 180 TCR beta chains. It was confirmed in vitro that a few of the CMV-associated chains were specific for CMV antigens.

Both 60 Vbeta primers and 13 Jbeta primers went into the PCR. Here immunoSEQ multiplex PCR was the method, and the copy in TCRdb shows in-frame clones only, minus some. The table lists about 180,000 clones, under 90% of them singletons. For this clone: Its antigen is currently unknown.

The receptor was derived from a man aged 30 to 39 in good health and CMV-seropositive. Sequencing was done on a sample of PBMCs.

CDR3 loop: CASSKGASGSTDTQYF. The CDR3 DNA follows: TGTGCCAGCAGCAAGGGGGCTAGCGGGAGCACAGATACGCAGTATTTT. The chain combines TRBV28 with TRBJ2-3, with TRBD2 as a possible D gene (8 bases). The CDR3 has 16 amino acids. Trimming shortened V by 6 bases and J by 0 bases, and 16 bases separated the two germline ends. Germline CDR1 and CDR2: MDHEN and SYDVKM.